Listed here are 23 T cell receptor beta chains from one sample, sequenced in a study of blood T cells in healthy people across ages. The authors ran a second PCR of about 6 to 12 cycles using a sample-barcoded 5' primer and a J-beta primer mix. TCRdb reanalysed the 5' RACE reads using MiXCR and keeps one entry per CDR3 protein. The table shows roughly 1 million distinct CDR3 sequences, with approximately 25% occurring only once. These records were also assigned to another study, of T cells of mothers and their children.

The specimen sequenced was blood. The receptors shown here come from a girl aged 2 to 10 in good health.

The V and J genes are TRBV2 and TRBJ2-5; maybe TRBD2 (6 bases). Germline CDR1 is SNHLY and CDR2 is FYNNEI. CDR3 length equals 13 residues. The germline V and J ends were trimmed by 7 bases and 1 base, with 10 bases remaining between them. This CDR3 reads CASTRRGQETQYF. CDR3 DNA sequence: TGTGCCAGCACCCGGAGGGGCCAAGAGACCCAGTACTTC. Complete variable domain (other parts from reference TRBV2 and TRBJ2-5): EPEVTQTPSHQVTQMGQEVILRCVPISNHLYFYWYRQILGQKVEFLVSFYNNEISEKSEIFDDQFSVERPDGSNFTLKIRSTKLEDSAMYFCASTRRGQETQYFGPGTRLLVL.

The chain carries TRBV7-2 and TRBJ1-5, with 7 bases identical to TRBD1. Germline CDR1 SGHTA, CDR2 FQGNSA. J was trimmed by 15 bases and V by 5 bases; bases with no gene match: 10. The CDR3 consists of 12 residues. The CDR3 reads CASSPQGGPRHF. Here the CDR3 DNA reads TGTGCCAGCAGCCCCCAAGGGGGCCCTCGGCATTTT.

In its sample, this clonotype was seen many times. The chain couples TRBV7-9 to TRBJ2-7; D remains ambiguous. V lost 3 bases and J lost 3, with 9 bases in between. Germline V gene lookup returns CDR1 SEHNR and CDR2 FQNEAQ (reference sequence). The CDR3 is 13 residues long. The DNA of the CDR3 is TGTGCCAGCAGCTTTCCGGCTAGCTACGAGCAGTACTTC. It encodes CASSFPASYEQYF.

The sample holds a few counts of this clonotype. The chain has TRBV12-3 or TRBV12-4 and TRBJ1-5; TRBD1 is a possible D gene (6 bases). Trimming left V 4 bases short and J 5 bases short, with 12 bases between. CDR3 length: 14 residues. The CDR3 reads CASSSGAVDQPQHF. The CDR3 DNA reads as TGTGCCAGCAGTTCGGGGGCCGTCGATCAGCCCCAGCATTTT.

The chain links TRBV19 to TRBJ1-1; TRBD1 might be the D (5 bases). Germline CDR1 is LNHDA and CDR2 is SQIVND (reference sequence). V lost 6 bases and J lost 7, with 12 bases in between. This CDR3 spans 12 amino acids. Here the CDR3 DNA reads TGTGCCAGTAGCCGAGACAGACTTGAAGCTTTCTTT. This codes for CASSRDRLEAFF.

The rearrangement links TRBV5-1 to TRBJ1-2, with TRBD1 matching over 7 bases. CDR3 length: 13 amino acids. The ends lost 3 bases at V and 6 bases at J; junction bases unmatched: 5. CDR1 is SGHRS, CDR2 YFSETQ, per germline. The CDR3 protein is CASSWDSLNGYTF. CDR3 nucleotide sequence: TGCGCCAGCAGCTGGGACAGCCTAAATGGCTACACCTTC.

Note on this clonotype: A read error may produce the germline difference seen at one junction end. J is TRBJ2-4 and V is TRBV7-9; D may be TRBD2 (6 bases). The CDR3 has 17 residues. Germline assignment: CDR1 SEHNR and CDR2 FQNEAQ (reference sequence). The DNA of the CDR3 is TGTGCCAACAGCTTAGTTGCGGGGCACCTAGCCAAAAACATTCAGTACTTC. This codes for CANSLVAGHLAKNIQYF.

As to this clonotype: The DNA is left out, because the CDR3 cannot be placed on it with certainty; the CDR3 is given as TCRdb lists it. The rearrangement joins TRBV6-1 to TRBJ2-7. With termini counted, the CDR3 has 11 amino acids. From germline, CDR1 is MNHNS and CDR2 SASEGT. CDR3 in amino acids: CASSLQQYFGF.

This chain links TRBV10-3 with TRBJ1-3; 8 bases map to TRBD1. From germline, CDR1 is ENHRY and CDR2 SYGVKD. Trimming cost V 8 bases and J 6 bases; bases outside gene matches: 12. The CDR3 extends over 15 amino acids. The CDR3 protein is CAILGDRNPLNTIYF. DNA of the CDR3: TGTGCCATCTTGGGGGACAGGAACCCTTTAAACACCATATATTTT.

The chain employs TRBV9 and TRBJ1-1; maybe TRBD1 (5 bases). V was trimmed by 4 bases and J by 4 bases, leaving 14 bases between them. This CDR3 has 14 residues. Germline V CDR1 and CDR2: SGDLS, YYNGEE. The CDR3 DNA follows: TGTGCCAGCAGCCCTCCCGGACACAGCACTGAAGCTTTCTTT. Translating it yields CASSPPGHSTEAFF.

CDR3 nucleotides: TGTGCCACCATGCCCGACAGGGAGGACAATGAGCAGTTCTTC. Its translation: CATMPDREDNEQFF. The chain recombines TRBV6-4 with TRBJ2-1, with TRBD1 as a possible D gene (7 bases). The germline CDR1 and CDR2 sequences are MRHNA and SNTAGT. The ends were cut back, 10 bases at V and 5 bases at J, with 18 bases in the middle. The CDR3 spans 14 residues.

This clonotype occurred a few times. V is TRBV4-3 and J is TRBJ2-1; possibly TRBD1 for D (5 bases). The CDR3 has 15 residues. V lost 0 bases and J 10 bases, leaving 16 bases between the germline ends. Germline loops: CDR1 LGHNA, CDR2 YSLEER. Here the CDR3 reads CASSQDYGAYNEQFF. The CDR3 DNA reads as TGCGCCAGCAGCCAAGATTATGGGGCATATAACGAGCAGTTCTTC.

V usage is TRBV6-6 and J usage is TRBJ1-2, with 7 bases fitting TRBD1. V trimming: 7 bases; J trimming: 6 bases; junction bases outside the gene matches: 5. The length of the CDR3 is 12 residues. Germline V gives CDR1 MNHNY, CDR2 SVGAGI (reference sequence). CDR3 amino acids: CASNWDRHGYTF. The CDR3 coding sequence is TGTGCCAGCAACTGGGACAGACATGGCTACACCTTC.

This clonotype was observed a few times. The CDR3 region is CSVELRGEQYF. Here the CDR3 DNA reads TGCAGCGTTGAGTTAAGGGGCGAGCAGTACTTC. The V and J genes are TRBV29-1 and TRBJ2-7, with D possibly matching TRBD1 (5 bases). Germline loops: CDR1 SQVTM, CDR2 ANQGSEA. The CDR3 has 11 residues. Trimming stripped 3 bases from V and 6 bases from J, with 9 bases between.

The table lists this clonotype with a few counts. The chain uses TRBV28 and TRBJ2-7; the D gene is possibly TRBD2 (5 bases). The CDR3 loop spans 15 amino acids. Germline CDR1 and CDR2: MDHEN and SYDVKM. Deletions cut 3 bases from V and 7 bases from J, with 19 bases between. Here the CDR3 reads CASSLRAISTGEQYF. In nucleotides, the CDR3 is TGTGCCAGCAGTTTGAGGGCTATCTCTACGGGGGAGCAGTACTTC. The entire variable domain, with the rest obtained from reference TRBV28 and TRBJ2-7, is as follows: DVKVTQSSRYLVKRTGEKVFLECVQDMDHENMFWYRQDPGLGLRLIYFSYDVKMKEKGDIPEGYSVSREKKERFSLILESASTNQTSMYLCASSLRAISTGEQYFGPGTRLTVT.

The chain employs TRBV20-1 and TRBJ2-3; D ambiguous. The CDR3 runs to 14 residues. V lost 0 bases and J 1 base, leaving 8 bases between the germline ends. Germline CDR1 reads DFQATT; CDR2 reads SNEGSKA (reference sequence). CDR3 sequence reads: CSARDFRGTDTQYF. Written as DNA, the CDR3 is TGCAGTGCTAGAGATTTTAGGGGCACAGATACGCAGTATTTT.

The CDR3 spells CSARGQEGYTF. The CDR3 nucleotides read TGCAGTGCTAGGGGACAAGAAGGCTACACCTTC. The gene calls are TRBV20-1 and TRBJ1-2; D is perhaps TRBD1 (6 bases). The germline V gene has CDR1 DFQATT and CDR2 SNEGSKA (reference sequence). This CDR3 is 11 amino acids long. V lost 3 bases, J lost 8 bases, and 10 bases lay in between.

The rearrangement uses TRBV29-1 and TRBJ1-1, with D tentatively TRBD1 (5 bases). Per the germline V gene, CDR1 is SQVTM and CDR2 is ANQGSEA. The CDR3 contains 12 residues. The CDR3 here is CGAGGRNTEAFF. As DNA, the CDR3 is TGCGGGGCTGGAGGGCGGAACACTGAAGCTTTCTTT.

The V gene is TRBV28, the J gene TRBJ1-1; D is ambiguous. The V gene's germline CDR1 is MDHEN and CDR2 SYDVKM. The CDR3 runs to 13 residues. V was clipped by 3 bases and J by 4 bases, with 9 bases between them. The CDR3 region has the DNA TGTGCCAGCAGTTTTCGGCCTCGCACTGAAGCTTTCTTT. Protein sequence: CASSFRPRTEAFF.

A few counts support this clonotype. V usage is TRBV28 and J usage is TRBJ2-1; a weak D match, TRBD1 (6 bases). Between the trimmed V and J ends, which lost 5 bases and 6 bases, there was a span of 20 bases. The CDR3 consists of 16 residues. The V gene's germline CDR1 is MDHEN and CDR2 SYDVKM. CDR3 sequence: CASSLLQGVLRNEQFF. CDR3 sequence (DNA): TGTGCCAGCAGTCTTCTACAGGGAGTGCTCCGCAATGAGCAGTTCTTC.

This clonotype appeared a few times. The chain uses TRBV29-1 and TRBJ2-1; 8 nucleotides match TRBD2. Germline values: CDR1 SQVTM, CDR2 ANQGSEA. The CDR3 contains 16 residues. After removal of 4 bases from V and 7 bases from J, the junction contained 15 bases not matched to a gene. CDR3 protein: CSVVLATGGSVNEQFF. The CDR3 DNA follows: TGCAGCGTTGTTTTGGCTACGGGGGGGTCGGTGAATGAGCAGTTCTTC.

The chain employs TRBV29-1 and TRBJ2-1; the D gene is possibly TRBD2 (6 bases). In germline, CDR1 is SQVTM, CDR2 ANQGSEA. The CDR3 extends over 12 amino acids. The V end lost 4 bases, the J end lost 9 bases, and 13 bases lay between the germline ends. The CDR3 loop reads CSVVEGPGEQFF. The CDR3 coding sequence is TGCAGCGTTGTGGAGGGGCCGGGTGAGCAGTTCTTC.

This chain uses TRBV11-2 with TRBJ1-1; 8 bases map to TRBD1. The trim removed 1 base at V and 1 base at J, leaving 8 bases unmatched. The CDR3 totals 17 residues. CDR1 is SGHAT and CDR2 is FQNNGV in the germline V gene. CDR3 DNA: TGTGCCAGCAGCTTAGGAGACAGGGGCCTCACGAACACTGAAGCTTTCTTT. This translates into CASSLGDRGLTNTEAFF. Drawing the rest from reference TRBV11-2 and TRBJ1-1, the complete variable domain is EAGVAQSPRYKIIEKRQSVAFWCNPISGHATLYWYQQILGQGPKLLIQFQNNGVVDDSQLPKDRFSAERLKGVDSTLKIQPAKLEDSAVYLCASSLGDRGLTNTEAFFGQGTRLTVV.